The 18 T cell receptor beta chains below were found in one sample sequenced in a study of T cell responses to AZD1222 COVID-19 vaccine. The assay was immunoSEQ multiplex PCR, and TCRdb's table has in-frame clones only and misses some. The table records about 85,000 clones, around nine tenths of them present only once. The specimen was peripheral blood, collected on day 0 of MenACWY control vaccination. Receptors originate from an adult in good health.

This chain links TRBV2 with TRBJ1-3; tentative D call: TRBD1 (5 bases). Trimming pared 2 bases from V and 4 bases from J, leaving 12 bases between. Germline-derived CDR1 and CDR2 are SNHLY and FYNNEI. The CDR3 has 15 amino acids. The CDR3 DNA reads TGTGCCAGCAGTGAACAGGGAATGAGGGGAAACACCATATATTTT. Its protein is CASSEQGMRGNTIYF.

V is TRBV30 and J is TRBJ2-5; D is unclear. CDR3 length: 13 residues. Germline values: CDR1 GTSNPN, CDR2 SVGIG (reference sequence). Trimming took 0 bases from V and 5 from J, leaving 10 bases between them. The CDR3 sequence: CAWSVWVSETQYF. The DNA of the CDR3 is TGTGCCTGGAGTGTTTGGGTATCCGAGACCCAGTACTTC.

This rearrangement joins TRBV4-3 to TRBJ2-7; perhaps TRBD1 as D (6 bases). This CDR3 comprises 15 residues. CDR1 and CDR2 (germline): LGHNA, YSLEER. Trimming stripped 1 base from V and 1 base from J, with 11 bases between. The CDR3 is CASSQVWDMSYEQYF. The CDR3 DNA reads as TGCGCCAGCAGCCAAGTTTGGGACATGTCCTACGAGCAGTACTTC.

The chain employs TRBV5-5 and TRBJ2-1, with D hard to call. The CDR3 extends over 14 amino acids. Germline lookup yields CDR1 SGHKS and CDR2 YYEKEE (reference sequence). V lost 2 bases to trimming and J lost 6 bases, with 12 bases between them. The CDR3 sequence: CASSFLNTLNEQFF. CDR3 bases: TGTGCCAGCAGCTTCTTAAACACCCTCAATGAGCAGTTCTTC.

This chain links TRBV6-6 with TRBJ2-3; D is unclear. Germline V gives CDR1 MNHNY, CDR2 SVGAGI (reference sequence). This CDR3 is 13 amino acids long. With 4 bases removed from V and 6 bases from J, the gap between germline ends came to 11 bases. CDR3 nucleotide sequence: TGTGCCAGCAGTTCGGAGCATTGGGATACGCAGTATTTT. Translating it yields CASSSEHWDTQYF.

V gene TRBV25-1 combines with J gene TRBJ1-3; no definite D call. The CDR3 runs to 14 residues. Germline CDR1 is MGHDK and CDR2 is SYGVNS. V shed 3 bases and J shed 1 base, with 7 bases lying between them. The CDR3 DNA is TGTGCCAGCAGTGACTCGGGATCTGGAAACACCATATATTTT. This translates into CASSDSGSGNTIYF.

The chain carries TRBV19 and TRBJ2-3, with 8 positions matching TRBD2. After removal of 6 bases from V and 1 base from J, the junction contained 9 bases not matched to a gene. The germline V gene has CDR1 LNHDA and CDR2 SQIVND (reference sequence). The CDR3 is 16 amino acids. The CDR3 DNA reads TGTGCCAGTAGCCCGACGGGGGGGCCGGGCACAGATACGCAGTATTTT. Amino acid sequence: CASSPTGGPGTDTQYF.

V and J are TRBV28 and TRBJ1-2; D possibly corresponds to TRBD1 (5 bases). V was clipped by 2 bases and J by 7 bases, with 14 bases between them. CDR1 and CDR2 (germline): MDHEN, SYDVKM. The CDR3 extends over 14 amino acids. In nucleotides, the CDR3 is TGTGCCAGCAGTTTAGGGGGTGGGTTGCGTGGCTACACCTTC. Translating it yields CASSLGGGLRGYTF.

This clone was seen more than once but under ten times. The chain has TRBV28 and TRBJ1-3, with 7 bases fitting TRBD1. The trim removed 4 bases at V and 0 bases at J, leaving 0 bases unmatched. The germline V gene has CDR1 MDHEN and CDR2 SYDVKM. The CDR3 spans 14 residues. The CDR3 protein is CASSSGGSGNTIYF. In DNA form, the CDR3 reads TGTGCCAGCAGTTCAGGGGGCTCTGGAAACACCATATATTTT.

The table lists this clone with a count of one. The chain recombines TRBV5-5 with TRBJ1-6; no clear D gene. Germline CDR1 and CDR2: SGHKS and YYEKEE (reference sequence). V was trimmed by 0 bases and J by 7 bases, leaving 8 bases between them. The CDR3 spans 14 residues. The CDR3 loop is CASSLGQDNSPLHF. The CDR3 DNA follows: TGTGCCAGCAGCTTGGGACAAGACAATTCACCCCTCCACTTT. The whole variable domain, filled in from reference TRBV5-5 and TRBJ1-6, reads DAGVTQSPTHLIKTRGQQVTLRCSPISGHKSVSWYQQVLGQGPQFIFQYYEKEERGRGNFPDRFSARQFPNYSSELNVNALLLGDSALYLCASSLGQDNSPLHFGNGTRLTVT.

The chain recombines TRBV11-1 with TRBJ1-1; D gene ambiguous. The CDR3 extends over 14 amino acids. Between the trimmed V and J ends, which lost 1 base and 4 bases, there was a span of 10 bases. CDR1 and CDR2 (germline): SGHAT, FQDESV (reference sequence). The CDR3 region has the DNA TGTGCCAGCAGCTTAGATGGCAGATCCACTGAAGCTTTCTTT. Translating gives CASSLDGRSTEAFF.

The gene calls are TRBV5-6 and TRBJ2-3; D is perhaps TRBD1 or TRBD2 (5 bases each). CDR1 is SGHDT, CDR2 YYEEEE, per germline. V was pared by 6 bases and J by 9 bases, with 23 bases between. This CDR3 has 15 amino acids. CDR3 in DNA: TGTGCCAGCAACCTGAGACGGGACCCAGATTCAACGCAGTATTTT. Protein: CASNLRRDPDSTQYF. The full variable domain, rest sourced from reference TRBV5-6 and TRBJ2-3, is DAGVTQSPTHLIKTRGQQVTLRCSPKSGHDTVSWYQQALGQGPQFIFQYYEEEERQRGNFPDRFSGHQFPNYSSELNVNALLLGDSALYLCASNLRRDPDSTQYFGPGTRLTVL.

This chain links TRBV7-2 with TRBJ1-1, with D maybe TRBD1 (6 bases). The V and J ends lost 6 bases and 5 bases respectively, with 16 bases between them. The CDR3 length is 14 residues. Per the germline V gene, CDR1 is SGHTA and CDR2 is FQGNSA. As DNA, the CDR3 is TGTGCCAGCAGGTCACAGGGATCTGGGACTGAAGCTTTCTTT. This translates into CASRSQGSGTEAFF.

In nucleotides, the CDR3 is TGTGCCAGCAGCCTTCGACAGAGAAACACTGAAGCTTTCTTT. Residues: CASSLRQRNTEAFF. V and J are TRBV2 and TRBJ1-1, with D possibly TRBD1 on 5 matching bases. CDR3 length equals 14 residues. Germline values: CDR1 SNHLY, CDR2 FYNNEI. Trimming shortened V by 6 bases and J by 2 bases, and 13 bases separated the two germline ends.

J is TRBJ2-7 and V is TRBV13; 12 bases map to TRBD1. The CDR3 runs 16 residues. The ends lost 5 bases at V and 4 bases at J; junction bases unmatched: 9. Germline-derived CDR1 and CDR2 are PRHDT and FYEKMQ (reference sequence). The chain's CDR3 is CASSSGTGGRGYEQYF. Here the CDR3 DNA reads TGTGCCAGCAGCAGCGGGACAGGGGGCAGAGGATACGAGCAGTACTTC.

This rearrangement joins TRBV24-1 to TRBJ2-5; tentatively, D is TRBD2 (6 bases). V shed 5 bases and J shed 4 bases, with 16 bases lying between them. CDR3 length: 15 amino acids. CDR1 is KGHDR, CDR2 SFDVKD, per germline. CDR3 nucleotide sequence: TGTGCCACCAGTGCCCTAGGAGGGGCCGTAGAGACCCAGTACTTC. Translated: CATSALGGAVETQYF.

The rearrangement uses TRBV9 and TRBJ1-2; TRBD1 aligns across 7 bases. J gave up 0 bases and V 3 bases, and 8 bases lay outside the gene matches. Germline CDR1 SGDLS, CDR2 YYNGEE. The CDR3 loop spans 16 amino acids. CDR3 in amino acids: CASSELRGQANYGYTF. CDR3 in DNA: TGTGCCAGCAGCGAATTAAGAGGACAGGCTAACTATGGCTACACCTTC.

The chain is built from TRBV5-5 and TRBJ1-2; D is unclear. Per the germline V gene, CDR1 is SGHKS and CDR2 is YYEKEE (reference sequence). With 4 bases removed from V and 0 bases from J, the gap between germline ends came to 4 bases. The CDR3 contains 12 residues. CDR3 sequence: CASSPPNYGYTF. CDR3 DNA: TGTGCCAGCAGCCCACCTAACTATGGCTACACCTTC. Together with reference TRBV5-5 and TRBJ1-2, the CDR3 gives the full variable domain: DAGVTQSPTHLIKTRGQQVTLRCSPISGHKSVSWYQQVLGQGPQFIFQYYEKEERGRGNFPDRFSARQFPNYSSELNVNALLLGDSALYLCASSPPNYGYTFGSGTRLTVV.